The 22 T cell receptor beta chains in this list originate from one sample, sequenced in a study of blood T cell repertoires in COVID-19. Profiled with immunoSEQ multiplex PCR; TCRdb holds only in-frame clones, not every one. The sample yields about 210,000 clones, 60% to 85% seen once. Sequencing was done on a sample of peripheral blood. The source is a woman in her sixties or seventies with acute or convalescent COVID-19.

This rearrangement joins TRBV6-5 to TRBJ2-7; possible D gene TRBD2, 6 bases. With 10 bases removed from V and 6 bases from J, the gap between germline ends came to 19 bases. The CDR3 covers 13 residues. Germline V CDR1 and CDR2: MNHEY, SVGAGI. As DNA, the CDR3 is TGTGCCACTCGGGACTCTCACCCCCTCGAGCAGTACTTC. The encoded protein is CATRDSHPLEQYF.

The chain has TRBV5-1 and TRBJ1-4; D remains unclear. The CDR3 is 13 residues long. V lost 0 bases to trimming and J lost 5 bases, with 5 bases between them. CDR1 is SGHRS and CDR2 is YFSETQ in the germline V gene. CDR3 DNA sequence: TGCGCCAGCAGCTTGGGTCAGAATGAAAAACTGTTTTTT. It yields the protein CASSLGQNEKLFF.

The chain is built from TRBV5-5 and TRBJ2-1, with D perhaps matching TRBD2 (5 bases). Per germline, CDR1 SGHKS and CDR2 YYEKEE (reference sequence). V lost 0 bases and J lost 4, with 14 bases in between. This CDR3 has 16 residues. The CDR3 sequence: CASSLVGMAGYNEQFF. The CDR3 DNA reads as TGTGCCAGCAGCTTGGTAGGTATGGCGGGTTACAATGAGCAGTTCTTC.

This chain connects TRBV24-1 to TRBJ2-3; 7 bases are a match to TRBD2. There are 15 residues in the CDR3. The ends lost 1 base at V and 1 base at J; junction bases unmatched: 1. From germline, CDR1 is KGHDR and CDR2 SFDVKD. CDR3 in amino acids: CATSDLRGGTDTQYF. In nucleotides, the CDR3 is TGTGCCACCAGTGATTTACGGGGGGGCACAGATACGCAGTATTTT.

This sequence joins TRBV7-8 and TRBJ2-5; the match to TRBD1 covers 9 bases. The ends lost 5 bases at V and 5 bases at J; junction bases unmatched: 9. Germline assignment: CDR1 SGHVS and CDR2 FQNEAQ. CDR3 length equals 15 residues. The CDR3 here is CASSTNTGGGETQYF. In nucleotides, the CDR3 is TGTGCCAGCAGCACCAACACAGGGGGCGGGGAGACCCAGTACTTC.

The rearrangement links TRBV27 to TRBJ2-2, with D maybe TRBD2 (6 bases). The germline V and J ends were trimmed by 3 bases and 0 bases, with 8 bases remaining between them. Germline V gives CDR1 MNHEY, CDR2 SMNVEV (reference sequence). The CDR3 has 15 amino acids. CDR3 sequence reads: CASSLEGSNTGELFF. The CDR3 nucleotides read TGTGCCAGCAGTTTGGAGGGCTCGAACACCGGGGAGCTGTTTTTT.

The chain uses TRBV19 and TRBJ1-1, with TRBD1 matching over 11 bases. The CDR3 is made up of 15 amino acids. V gave up 10 bases and J gave up 0 bases; unmatched junction bases: 7. Germline-derived CDR1 and CDR2 are LNHDA and SQIVND (reference sequence). The chain's CDR3 is CATLGQGVLNTEAFF. CDR3 bases: TGTGCCACCCTGGGACAGGGGGTTTTGAACACTGAAGCTTTCTTT.

This chain uses TRBV6-5 with TRBJ2-5; 10 nucleotides match TRBD2. The CDR3 runs to 13 residues. Germline CDR1 is MNHEY and CDR2 is SVGAGI. The J segment lost 3 bases and the V segment lost 6 bases, leaving 1 base of the junction unmatched. The CDR3 protein is CASRTSGEETQYF. CDR3 coding DNA: TGTGCCAGCAGAACTAGCGGGGAAGAGACCCAGTACTTC.

This clone was recorded at least ten times. The chain uses TRBV14 and TRBJ1-4; D call uncertain. The CDR3 spans 15 residues. Germline V gene sequence: CDR1 SGHDN, CDR2 FVKESK. Trimming left V 0 bases short and J 8 bases short, with 13 bases between. In nucleotides, the CDR3 is TGTGCCAGCAGCCAAGATTTGTCCAGCGGGGAAAAACTGTTTTTT. As protein: CASSQDLSSGEKLFF.

DNA of the CDR3: TGTGCCAGCAGCTTGGCACAGGGGCCGCAGAGTCATTCACCCCTCCACTTT. Translating gives CASSLAQGPQSHSPLHF. The chain links TRBV5-6 to TRBJ1-6; 7 positions match TRBD1. The CDR3 is 17 residues long. Germline loops: CDR1 SGHDT, CDR2 YYEEEE. V shed 0 bases and J 8 bases; nucleotides not matched to a gene: 11.

CDR3 region: CASTQSGTINSPLHF. Written as DNA, the CDR3 is TGTGCCAGCACCCAAAGCGGGACCATCAATTCACCCCTCCACTTT. The chain couples TRBV5-5 to TRBJ1-6, with D possibly TRBD1 on 5 matching bases. Trimming cost V 6 bases and J 7 bases, with 17 bases left between them. Germline CDR1 is SGHKS and CDR2 is YYEKEE (reference sequence). CDR3 length equals 15 residues.

The V gene is TRBV12-5, the J gene TRBJ1-3; D not resolved. Germline assignment: CDR1 LGHNT and CDR2 FRNRAP. CDR3 length: 14 residues. With 6 bases removed from V and 0 bases from J, the gap between germline ends came to 9 bases. CDR3 nucleotides: TGTGCTAGTGGACCAACAATCTCTGGAAACACCATATATTTT. It specifies CASGPTISGNTIYF.

This sequence joins TRBV3-1 (or the pseudogene TRBV3-2) and TRBJ1-2; D remains unclear. The CDR3 is 14 amino acids. Trimming removed 0 bases at V and 5 bases at J, with 10 bases between. Germline values: CDR1 LGHDT, CDR2 YNNKEL (reference sequence). The CDR3 DNA is TGTGCCAGCAGCCAAGACAGGTTGATATATGGCTACACCTTC. It codes for CASSQDRLIYGYTF.

This chain uses TRBV24-1 with TRBJ2-5; D is possibly TRBD2 (5 bases). V was trimmed by 7 bases and J by 2 bases, leaving 19 bases between them. The germline V gene encodes CDR1 KGHDR and CDR2 SFDVKD. CDR3 length: 16 amino acids. This CDR3 is CATSGRVGSKQETQYF. The CDR3 DNA reads as TGTGCCACCAGCGGGCGGGTGGGGTCTAAACAAGAGACCCAGTACTTC.

J is TRBJ2-7 and V is TRBV20-1, with unresolved D. The germline V and J ends were trimmed by 0 bases and 4 bases, with 4 bases remaining between them. The CDR3 totals 11 residues. Germline lookup yields CDR1 DFQATT and CDR2 SNEGSKA (reference sequence). CDR3 sequence (DNA): TGCAGTGCTAGAGACGAGTACGAGCAGTACTTC. Translated: CSARDEYEQYF.

The rearrangement links TRBV3-1 (or the pseudogene TRBV3-2) to TRBJ2-1, with D possibly being TRBD2 (6 bases). V shed 4 bases and J shed 2 bases, with 18 bases lying between them. This CDR3 spans 17 amino acids. Germline-derived CDR1 and CDR2 are LGHDT and YNNKEL (reference sequence). CDR3 sequence: CASSLKGGGVTYNEQFF. CDR3 DNA sequence: TGTGCCAGCAGCCTTAAAGGCGGCGGGGTGACCTACAATGAGCAGTTCTTC.

The genes are TRBV18 and TRBJ1-2, with D possibly TRBD1 on 5 matching bases. V lost 3 bases to trimming and J lost 4 bases, with 12 bases between them. This CDR3 is built from 14 residues. Germline CDR1 is KGHSH and CDR2 is LQKENI. CDR3 sequence: CASSPGQEIYGYTF. The CDR3 DNA sequence: TGTGCCAGCTCACCTGGACAAGAAATCTATGGCTACACCTTC.

This chain connects TRBV5-1 to TRBJ2-7; 7 bases are a match to TRBD1. Looked up from germline, CDR1 is SGHRS and CDR2 is YFSETQ. The CDR3 consists of 13 residues. Unmatched junction bases numbered 10, after V lost 4 bases and J lost 9 bases. The CDR3 DNA follows: TGCGCCAGCAGCCTGGACGGGACAGTCGGGCAGTACTTC. Translation: CASSLDGTVGQYF.

This clone was seen only a few times. The genes are TRBV27 and TRBJ1-4, with 8 nucleotides matching TRBD1. Germline values: CDR1 MNHEY, CDR2 SMNVEV (reference sequence). The CDR3 spans 15 residues. Germline trimming cut 6 bases from V and 6 bases from J; bases unmatched to any gene: 9. CDR3 sequence (DNA): TGTGCCAGCAGCTATTCAGGGGGCCCTCATGAAAAACTGTTTTTT. It yields the protein CASSYSGGPHEKLFF.

The chain carries TRBV7-2 and TRBJ1-3; D not resolved. Per the germline V gene, CDR1 is SGHTA and CDR2 is FQGNSA. Trimming stripped 0 bases from V and 0 bases from J, with 12 bases between. This CDR3 region has 17 residues. CDR3 nucleotide sequence: TGTGCCAGCAGCTTAGCGGTTTCGGGAATCTCTGGAAACACCATATATTTT. Translating it yields CASSLAVSGISGNTIYF.

This chain joins TRBV7-3 and TRBJ2-2, with TRBD1 identical over 8 bases. Germline CDR1 and CDR2: SGHTA and FQGTGA. Trimming removed 2 bases from V and 0 bases from J; junction bases left unmatched: 5. This CDR3 has 17 amino acids. For the CDR3, the DNA is TGTGCCAGCAGCTTAGGACAGGGCCTACCGAACACCGGGGAGCTGTTTTTT. Protein sequence: CASSLGQGLPNTGELFF.

V is TRBV5-1 and J is TRBJ1-1; 7 bases line up with TRBD1. V was pared by 3 bases and J by 3 bases, with 2 bases of the junction left unmatched. The CDR3 runs 13 residues. Germline lookup yields CDR1 SGHRS and CDR2 YFSETQ. The CDR3: CASSSQGDTEAFF. DNA of the CDR3: TGCGCCAGCAGCTCTCAGGGGGACACTGAAGCTTTCTTT.